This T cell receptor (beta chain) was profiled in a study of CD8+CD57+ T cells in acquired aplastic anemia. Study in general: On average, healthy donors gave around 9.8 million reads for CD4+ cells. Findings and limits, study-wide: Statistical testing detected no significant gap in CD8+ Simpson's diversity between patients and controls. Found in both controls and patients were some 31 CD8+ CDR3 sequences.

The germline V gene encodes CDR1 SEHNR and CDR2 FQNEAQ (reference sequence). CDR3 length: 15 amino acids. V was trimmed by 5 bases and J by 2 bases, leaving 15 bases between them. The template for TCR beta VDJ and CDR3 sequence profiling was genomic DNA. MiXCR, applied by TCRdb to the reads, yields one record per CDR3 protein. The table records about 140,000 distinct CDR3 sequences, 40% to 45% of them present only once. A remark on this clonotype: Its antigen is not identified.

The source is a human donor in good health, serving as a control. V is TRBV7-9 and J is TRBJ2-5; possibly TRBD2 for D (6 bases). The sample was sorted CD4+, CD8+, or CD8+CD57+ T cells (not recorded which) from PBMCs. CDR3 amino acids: CASSVLLAGQETQYF. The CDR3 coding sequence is TGTGCCAGCAGCGTATTGTTGGCGGGACAAGAGACCCAGTACTTC.